The 9 T cell receptor beta chains below all came from one sample that was sequenced in a study of T cells in Graves' hyperthyroidism and ophthalmopathy. RNA transcripts gave rise to amplified TCR beta CDR3 regions. HTBI primers were used for first-round RT-PCR of the TCR CDR3. TCRdb re-derived calls from the multiplex PCR reads in MiXCR, one entry per CDR3 protein. Among some 380,000 distinct CDR3 sequences listed, about 14% were seen once. What was sequenced was blood. The receptors were gathered from a man aged 25 to 40 with Graves' hyperthyroidism that later progressed to Graves' ophthalmopathy.

This clonotype was counted at least ten times. The V call is TRBV28, the J call TRBJ2-2; D is unclear. Deletions cut 5 bases from V and 4 bases from J, with 11 bases between. Germline V gene data show CDR1 as MDHEN and CDR2 as SYDVKM. The CDR3 runs to 14 residues. CDR3: CASSPPGFTGELFF. The CDR3 DNA sequence: TGTGCCAGCAGTCCACCAGGTTTCACCGGGGAGCTGTTTTTT.

In its sample, this clonotype was seen many times. The rearrangement joins TRBV6-2 or TRBV6-3 to TRBJ2-2, with TRBD1 as a possible D gene (6 bases). V was trimmed by 2 bases and J by 4 bases, leaving 8 bases between them. This CDR3 has 14 amino acids. CDR1 MNHEY and CDR2 SVGEGT come from the germline V gene. DNA of the CDR3: TGTGCCAGCAGTTACACAGGGTTCACCGGGGAGCTGTTTTTT. This gives the protein CASSYTGFTGELFF.

Many counts were recorded for this clonotype. CDR3 nucleotides: TGTGCCAGCAGCCAGGACGGATACAATGAGCAGTTCTTC. Amino acid sequence: CASSQDGYNEQFF. The chain couples TRBV11-3 to TRBJ2-1; D gene ambiguous. Germline lookup yields CDR1 SGHNT and CDR2 YENEEA. The CDR3 runs to 13 residues. V was pared by 5 bases and J by 4 bases, with 9 bases between.

This clonotype has at least ten counts. The rearrangement links TRBV7-3 to TRBJ2-3; no reliable D call. This CDR3 spans 13 amino acids. Germline V gene sequence: CDR1 SGHTA, CDR2 FQGTGA. V lost 6 bases to trimming and J lost 3 bases, with 10 bases between them. As DNA, the CDR3 is TGTGCCAGCAGTACCCCGACTACAGATACGCAGTATTTT. The encoded protein is CASSTPTTDTQYF.

This clonotype showed up just a few times. The chain has TRBV6-1 and TRBJ2-2; 10 bases match TRBD2. Germline V gene data show CDR1 as MNHNS and CDR2 as SASEGT. The CDR3 is made up of 15 amino acids. V lost 7 bases and J lost 1; bases outside the gene matches: 3. CDR3 DNA: TGTGCCAGCACTGGACTAGCGGTGAACACCGGGGAGCTGTTTTTT. This sequence encodes CASTGLAVNTGELFF.

The chain joins TRBV9 to TRBJ2-4; 13 positions agree with TRBD2. Per the germline V gene, CDR1 is SGDLS and CDR2 is YYNGEE. This CDR3 is 19 amino acids long. The ends lost 0 bases at V and 3 bases at J; junction bases unmatched: 9. In DNA, the CDR3 is TGTGCCAGCAGCGTAGTAACTAGCGGGGGGGGGTACGACAAAAACATTCAGTACTTC. It is translated as CASSVVTSGGGYDKNIQYF.

This clonotype was counted ten times or more. The genes are TRBV20-1 and TRBJ1-4; the D gene is possibly TRBD1 (6 bases). The length of the CDR3 is 13 residues. CDR1 is DFQATT and CDR2 is SNEGSKA in the germline V gene (reference sequence). V was shortened by 3 bases and J by 7 bases, with 12 bases between the two germline ends. CDR3 sequence (DNA): TGCAGTGCTAGGAGGGGGACTCCTGAAAAACTGTTTTTT. It specifies CSARRGTPEKLFF.

At least ten counts were recorded for this clonotype. The chain employs TRBV28 and TRBJ2-2; D is possibly TRBD1 (6 bases). Germline V gives CDR1 MDHEN, CDR2 SYDVKM. This CDR3 spans 15 amino acids. V gave up 8 bases and J gave up 4 bases, with 17 bases separating them. CDR3 nucleotides: TGTGCCAGCTGTATCGGGACACCGGGCACCGGGGAGCTGTTTTTT. Encoded protein: CASCIGTPGTGELFF.

This clonotype has only a few counts. The chain uses TRBV5-1 and TRBJ1-3; possible D gene TRBD1, 5 bases. V was trimmed by 0 bases and J by 2 bases, leaving 15 bases between them. Germline CDR1 reads SGHRS; CDR2 reads YFSETQ. There are 17 residues in the CDR3. The CDR3 loop reads CASSLAKGAGPGNTIYF. In nucleotides, the CDR3 is TGCGCCAGCAGCTTGGCCAAAGGGGCAGGGCCTGGAAACACCATATATTTT.